This note documents a single T cell receptor beta chain sequence. Its antigen remains unknown. Assay: immunoSEQ multiplex PCR; the TCRdb copy retains only in-frame clones and omits some. Seen here are more than 300,000 clones, more than 80% observed once, and the top ten hold 0.83%. V was cut by 5 bases and J by 2 bases, with 14 bases left in between. The CDR3 is 15 amino acids. The germline V gene encodes CDR1 SGDLS and CDR2 YYNGEE. Donors were drawn from the approximately 110-subject validation cohort, separate from the approximately 700-subject first cohort. These data belong to a study of cytomegalovirus exposure and HLA in healthy donors. Study-level points and caveats: CMV antigen specificity was confirmed in vitro for a few CMV-associated chains.

The gene calls are TRBV9 and TRBJ2-1, with a weak D call TRBD2 (5 bases). This clonotype was sampled from a woman between 18 and 29 years old in good health and CMV-seronegative. Input material: PBMCs. CDR3 loop: CASSDYRAPYNEQFF. The CDR3 DNA sequence: TGTGCCAGCAGTGACTACCGGGCCCCCTACAATGAGCAGTTCTTC.